This record concerns one T cell receptor beta chain sequence. This clone has just a few counts. This clone's antigen is unknown. Per-nucleotide qualities are absent, and no much larger clonotype sits a single base away. Other nucleotide sequences in the sample specify the same CDR3. A single peripheral blood draw of about 120 mL on average was collected from each donor into heparinised tubes. Using a panel that included CD45RO, CCR7, CD25, CD127, CD95 and CD27, naive, central memory, regulatory and stem cell-like memory CD4+ T cells were sorted on a BD FACSAria II. All sorted populations exceeded 95% purity. PBMCs were isolated right away by Lymphoprep density gradient centrifugation and were stained directly, without culture. So that batch effects would be minimized, each experiment stained and sorted samples in pairs, pairing one healthy donor with one patient. The High Capacity cDNA Reverse Transcription Kit was used to reverse transcribe all of the isolated RNA, meaning that expressed TCRB transcripts were what got sequenced. Deep immunoSEQ sequencing was applied to naive, central memory and regulatory T cell samples, giving an average of approximately 4 million total reads per sample. Sorted cells were lysed in RLT buffer and RNA was extracted with DNase-treated RNeasy Micro or Mini kits, depending on cell number. To prevent cross-contamination, each cell subset was processed individually, whereas patient and healthy donor samples were processed jointly. The immunoSEQ multiplex PCR was used to amplify TCRB sequences from cDNA, generating 87-bp fragments that spanned the CDR3 region. The amplicons were sequenced using the Illumina HiSeq platform. Under the source paper's analysis protocol: PCR bias was computationally corrected using synthetic template baselines, reads within Hamming distance 2 were collapsed, and singletons that could not be merged were discarded. By aligning reads against IMGT, V, D and J genes, CDR3 length, and insertions or deletions at six rearrangement sites were assigned. Clonotype counts were normalized to sorted cell number within each subset before computing true diversity and Gini coefficients with the tcR R package. The overlap coefficient, calculated on TCRB nucleotide sequences, was used to measure repertoire sharing. Out-of-frame TCRB sequences from naive cells were analyzed to stand in for the pre-selection repertoire. Held by TCRdb, this immuneACCESS table contains in-frame sequences only and omits some clones. Under half of the omission traces to an unresolved V gene where checked; the cause of the rest is unknown. The V and J calls and clone size come from that table; D and trimming were worked out from the DNA. The sample has under 450,000 clones on record, about 15% of them singletons. The leading ten clones occupy less than 0.04% of the sample.

These data belong to a study of beta chain features in type 1 diabetes (dated by TCRdb to 2016 to 2018). Background on the whole study: No differences in mean age, gender distribution, total cell number or subset yield were found between patients and healthy donors. Regulatory and stem cell-like memory subsets were obtained from only 8 patients and roughly 8 healthy donors, while naive and central memory subsets were obtained from all 30 or so donors. In the study, TCRB repertoires of sorted circulating CD4+ T cell subsets from recently diagnosed type 1 diabetes patients were compared with those of matched healthy donors. A total of 85 million to 140 million sorted cells were examined across all samples, and a strong correlation was observed between cell number per subset and RNA yield.

Results and caveats for the whole study, not just this receptor: The naive, central memory and regulatory TCRB repertoires appeared to resemble one another more closely among patients than among healthy donors. Because cDNA was sequenced instead of genomic DNA, activated cells with high expression could be over-represented, although the groups did not differ in activation or CD3 levels. At VDJ recombination sites, type 1 diabetes patients had fewer insertions and more deleted nucleotides, which implies abnormalities in thymic rearrangement. Shorter templates might have been favored by PCR, but patient and control samples were amplified and corrected together, so both groups would have been affected equally by any skew. A moderate but significant shortening of TCRB CDR3 length was observed in type 1 diabetes patients in all four CD4+ subsets. Because small numbers of individuals were included in the HLA sub-analyses, any influence of HLA type on TCRB rearrangement was left unresolved.

The source is a man under 40 in good health. Sequences were obtained from naive CD4+ T cells from blood. Per the publication, the cell subset or site label means: true naive CD4+ T cells.

This receptor has the CDR3 CASSQVAGGFTDTQYF. The nucleotide sequence reads as follows: TGTGCCAGCAGCCAAGTGGCGGGAGGGTTCACAGATACGCAGTATTTT. This receptor chain uses TRBV14 and TRBJ2-3; 9 bases in between match TRBD2. V is pruned by 1 base and J by 2 bases, leaving 4 bases of the junction without a gene match. CDR3 length: 16 amino acids, cysteine to phenylalanine. The sequence is cut down to CDR3 DNA, 48 bases in frame from base 1. CDR1 and CDR2 were assigned from the germline V gene as SGHDN and FVKESK.